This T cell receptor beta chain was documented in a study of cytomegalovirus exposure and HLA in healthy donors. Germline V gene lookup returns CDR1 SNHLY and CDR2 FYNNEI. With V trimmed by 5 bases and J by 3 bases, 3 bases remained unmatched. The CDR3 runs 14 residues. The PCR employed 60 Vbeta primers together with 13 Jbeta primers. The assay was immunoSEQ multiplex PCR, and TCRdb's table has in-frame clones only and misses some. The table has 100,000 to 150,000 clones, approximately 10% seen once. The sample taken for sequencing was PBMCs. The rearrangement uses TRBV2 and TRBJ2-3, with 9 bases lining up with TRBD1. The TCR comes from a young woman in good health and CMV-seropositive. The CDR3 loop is CASSTGGMTDTQYF. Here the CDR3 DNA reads TGTGCCAGCAGTACAGGGGGCATGACAGATACGCAGTATTTT.